This T cell receptor (beta chain) was sequenced during a study of spatial heterogeneity in lung cancer. TCRdb reprocessed the 5' RACE reads with MiXCR, giving one entry per CDR3 protein. The sample records approximately 100,000 distinct CDR3 sequences, 15% to 20% being singletons. This CDR3 has 16 amino acids. V was clipped by 6 bases and J by 6 bases; unmatched bases: 8. Germline V gives CDR1 SNHLY, CDR2 FYNNEI. The time point denotes: blood at routine non-recurrence follow-up after resection. The starting material was PBMCs, obtained at follow-up. The source of this sequence is a male donor with early-stage non-small cell lung cancer. The V call is TRBV2, the J call TRBJ2-1; 13 positions agree with TRBD2. Written as DNA, the CDR3 is TGTGCCAGCAGGGCTGGACTAGCGGGAGCAGGCAATGAGCAGTTCTTC. Translated, it gives CASRAGLAGAGNEQFF.